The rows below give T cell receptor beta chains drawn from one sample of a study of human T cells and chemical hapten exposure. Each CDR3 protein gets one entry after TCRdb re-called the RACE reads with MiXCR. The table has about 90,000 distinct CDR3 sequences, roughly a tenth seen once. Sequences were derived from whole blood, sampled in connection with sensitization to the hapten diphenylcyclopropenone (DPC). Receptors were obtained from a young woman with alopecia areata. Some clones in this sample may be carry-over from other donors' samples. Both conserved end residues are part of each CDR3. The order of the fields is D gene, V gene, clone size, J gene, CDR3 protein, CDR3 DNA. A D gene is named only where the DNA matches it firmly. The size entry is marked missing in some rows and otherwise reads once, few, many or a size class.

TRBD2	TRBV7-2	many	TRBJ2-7	CASTPLGTSGTYEQYF	TGTGCCAGCACCCCACTAGGGACTAGCGGGACCTACGAGCAGTACTTC
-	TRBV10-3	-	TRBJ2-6	CAISEPDSGANVLTF	TGTGCCATCAGTGAGCCGGACTCTGGGGCCAACGTCCTGACTTTC
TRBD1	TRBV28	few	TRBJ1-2	CASSRKPGQGIRIAGYTF	TGTGCCAGCAGCCGGAAACCGGGACAGGGAATCAGAATCGCGGGCTACACCTTC
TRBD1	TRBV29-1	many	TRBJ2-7	CSVGGQSYEQYF	TGCAGCGTTGGGGGACAGTCCTACGAGCAGTACTTC
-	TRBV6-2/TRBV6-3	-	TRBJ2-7	CASNSPPLSYEQYF	TGTGCCAGCAACTCGCCCCCTCTCTCCTACGAGCAGTACTTC
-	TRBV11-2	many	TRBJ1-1	CASSLSGHGRPRAEAFF	TGTGCCAGCAGCTTATCAGGTCATGGCAGGCCTCGTGCTGAAGCTTTCTTT
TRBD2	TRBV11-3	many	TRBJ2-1	CASSPQGLAGVNEQFF	TGTGCCAGCAGCCCCCAGGGACTAGCGGGAGTCAATGAGCAGTTCTTC
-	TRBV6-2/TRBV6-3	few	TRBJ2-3	CASSPSWTDTQYF	TGTGCCAGCAGCCCCTCCTGGACAGATACGCAGTATTTT
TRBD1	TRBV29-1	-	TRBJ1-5	CSVGQGINQPQHF	TGCAGCGTTGGACAGGGGATCAATCAGCCCCAGCATTTT
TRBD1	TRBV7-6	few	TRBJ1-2	CASSTGGQGYGYTF	TGTGCCAGCAGCACGGGGGGACAGGGGTATGGCTACACCTTC
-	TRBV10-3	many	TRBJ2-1	CAISPGLSSYNEQFF	TGTGCCATCAGCCCCGGACTGAGCTCCTACAATGAGCAGTTCTTC
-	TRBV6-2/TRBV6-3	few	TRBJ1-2	CASSYSSGVGYTF	TGTGCCAGCAGTTACTCGTCAGGCGTTGGCTACACCTTC
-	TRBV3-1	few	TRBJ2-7	CASSPLAGEQYF	TGTGCCAGCAGCCCCCTCGCGGGGGAGCAGTACTTC
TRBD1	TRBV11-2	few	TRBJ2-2	CASSNRGGNTGELFF	TGTGCCAGCAGCAACAGGGGCGGAAACACCGGGGAGCTGTTTTTT
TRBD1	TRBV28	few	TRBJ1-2	CASTSGGQVVGYTF	TGTGCCAGCACCTCAGGGGGACAGGTGGTTGGCTACACCTTC
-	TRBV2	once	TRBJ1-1	CASSPGNRNTEAFF	TGTGCCAGCAGTCCAGGGAACAGAAACACTGAAGCTTTCTTT
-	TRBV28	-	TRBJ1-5	CASSLAVQPQHF	TGTGCCAGCAGTTTAGCTGTCCAGCCCCAGCATTTT
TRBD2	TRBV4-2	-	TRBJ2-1	CASSHPGGLAGEIDYNEQFF	TGTGCCAGCAGCCACCCTGGGGGACTAGCGGGAGAAATAGACTACAATGAGCAGTTCTTC
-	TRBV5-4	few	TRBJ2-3	CASSLEDPNTQYF	TGTGCCAGCAGCTTGGAGGACCCCAATACGCAGTATTTT
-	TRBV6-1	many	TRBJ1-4	CASSEDVRLREKLFF	TGTGCCAGCAGTGAAGACGTCCGATTAAGGGAAAAACTGTTTTTT
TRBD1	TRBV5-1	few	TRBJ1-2	CASRPGQGDGYTF	TGCGCCAGCAGGCCGGGACAGGGTGATGGCTACACCTTC
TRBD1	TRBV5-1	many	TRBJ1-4	CASSLGDRGHEKLFF	TGCGCCAGCAGCTTGGGGGACAGGGGACATGAAAAACTGTTTTTT
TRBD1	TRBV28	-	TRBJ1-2	CASIPTGGNYGYTF	TGTGCCAGCATCCCGACAGGGGGCAACTATGGCTACACCTTC
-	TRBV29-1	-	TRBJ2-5	CSVYSETQYF	TGCAGCGTTTATTCGGAGACCCAGTACTTC
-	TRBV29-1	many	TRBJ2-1	CTTTDNEQFF	TGCACCACAACCGACAATGAGCAGTTCTTC
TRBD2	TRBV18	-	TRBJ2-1	CASSLPGLADYNEQFF	TGTGCCAGCTCGCTCCCGGGACTAGCGGACTACAATGAGCAGTTCTTC
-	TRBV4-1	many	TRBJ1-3	CASSQAGTSTYSGNTIYF	TGCGCCAGCAGCCAAGCTGGGACTTCCACTTACTCTGGAAACACCATATATTTT